This T cell receptor (beta chain) was identified in a study of cytomegalovirus exposure and HLA in healthy donors (dated by TCRdb to the late 2010s). About the full investigation: According to an earlier analysis of 550 to 750 of the donors, roughly 180 million T cells yielded roughly 110 million unique TCR beta sequences and about 300 Gb of sequence data. Among the approximately 400 genotyped donors, 81% belonged to the genetic ancestry cluster associated with self-reported Caucasian donors. Roughly 300 gigabases of sequencing data and tens of millions of unique TCR sequences were included in an early release covering roughly 600 HLA-typed donors. Besides the first cohort of roughly 700 subjects, a separate validation cohort made up of 120 or so different subjects was used. Class I and class II HLA loci were covered by the typing at four-digit resolution. The study aimed to test whether signatures of past pathogen exposure could be identified by cataloging public T cell receptors. Among about 390 genotyped donors of the cohort, an average of around 240,000 unique TCR beta nucleotide sequences were sequenced per donor, about a sixth of them non-productive. All discovery cohort repertoires had been generated on a single sequencing platform. Donor age, sex, ethnicity and CMV serostatus were compiled together with the repertoire data. About five DR-DQ haplotypes were treated as single units for association and clustering because of strong linkage in the cohort. To study patterns of TCR occurrence, a later analysis re-analyzed previously published TCR beta repertoires from just over 650 donors and added high-resolution HLA genotyping. The study combined high-throughput TCR immunosequencing, statistical association of individual TCRs with disease status, and machine learning to predict cytomegalovirus infection status. Rather than using new phenotypic data, the later analysis identified candidate immune exposures from TCR beta sequences and from how often those sequences occurred across donors. A later genetic analysis used genome-wide SNP genotypes for about 60% of the roughly 670 donors, treating that subset as a discovery cohort. To decide whether each TCR beta V gene segment behaved as functional or pseudogenic, an earlier analysis of several hundred of the donors relied on high-throughput TCR beta sequencing. Typing coverage varied by locus: roughly 620-640 donors for A, B, C, DRB1 and DQB1; roughly 500 for DQA1; over 600 for DPA1; 450 to 480 for DPB1. The T cell repertoires of 666 subjects were profiled by immunosequencing and related to cytomegalovirus serostatus.

Overall study results and their limits: HLA typing was unavailable for some donors at each locus, so association tests used only the typed subset. In a later analysis, several top co-occurrence clusters were reported to appear linked to parvovirus B19, influenza, CMV and Epstein-Barr virus. The presence/absence analyses assumed that sequencing depth was roughly uniform across donors, and that assumption may not be true. Some IMGT-functional V segments, including TRBV6-2 and TRBV6-3, could not be told apart with the 87-base-pair reads, so those segments were excluded. In a later analysis, HLA-associated TCR beta chains were found to be more clonally expanded and to have lower generation probabilities than equally common non-associated chains. According to a later analysis, TCR association rates differed among HLA loci, with DRB1 alleles showing the most associated TCRs and HLA-C alleles showing the fewest. Linkage disequilibrium might explain the correlated functional status among segregating V segments, but an unknown experimental factor could not be excluded. The authors suggested that the approach could potentially be extended to other disease states and immunological phenotypes. A later genetic analysis associated a missense DCLRE1C variant with V-gene and J-gene trimming of TCR beta chains, and an independent cohort replicated the association. At a false discovery rate of 0.05, a later analysis linked 16,951 TCR beta sequences to specific HLA alleles. A further reported finding was that TCR beta sequences accurately predicted the HLA-A and HLA-B alleles for most subjects in the first cohort. A later analysis found that most CMV-associated TCR beta chains appeared HLA-restricted, with HLA associations seemingly driven largely by CMV exposure. The sequencing pipeline was judged likely to have produced a cluster of highly shared sequence variants as a technical artifact. In vitro tests confirmed that three of the cytomegalovirus-associated TCR beta chains recognize cytomegalovirus antigens. CMV serostatus was the only immune exposure information available for the cohort. Because counts were too low, about 15 rarely observed V segments, including chromosome 9 orphons, were left out of the earlier analysis of 587 of the donors. Strong co-occurrence of HLA alleles, especially DR and DQ, made assigning TCR associations to individual alleles difficult. In the study, some 160 TCR beta chains were listed as associated with cytomegalovirus. While some public TCRs were present in many individuals, most TCR sequences turned up only very rarely across donors. According to a later genetic analysis, donors in an Asian-associated ancestry cluster had fewer N-insertions in productive TCRs than the roughly 670-donor mean. Only TCR beta chains were sequenced in this cohort, and the absence of alpha or paired-chain data limited detectable features. Broadly in line with IMGT annotations, most TCR beta V segments showed up in productive rearrangements about 90% or about 30% of the time in an earlier analysis of around 550 of the donors. The classifier was reported to diagnose cytomegalovirus status with high specificity and sensitivity in both the original cohort and the validation cohort.

The receptor library was made with the immunoSEQ multiplex PCR assay. A mixture of 60 forward primers for TCR Vbeta segments and 13 reverse primers for TCR Jbeta segments was used in the multiplex PCR. The CDR3 region of rearranged TCR beta genes was amplified from genomic DNA by a multiplex PCR assay. The Illumina HiSeq System was used to sequence the amplified TCR beta libraries as 87-base-pair reads. The study's processing was this. A later analysis counted about 80 million unique TCR beta chains across the 500 to 850 repertoires, and roughly 10 million of these chains were shared by at least two donors. To remove PCR and sequencing errors, raw reads were error-corrected and collapsed into unique sequences using a nearest-neighbor algorithm that merged closely related sequences. V, D and J gene segments were assigned by aligning CDR3 sequences to IMGT reference sequences. For a sequence to be retained, a match of at least six nucleotides was required to both a V gene segment and a J gene segment. A rearrangement counted as productive if the CDR3 had no stop codons and remained in frame with V and J, and every other rearrangement counted as non-productive. Following IMGT convention, CDR3 was defined as the stretch from the second conserved V-encoded cysteine to the conserved J-encoded phenylalanine. The earlier analysis of fewer than 700 of the donors excluded sequences that lacked an unambiguous match to a single V gene segment. An earlier analysis of fewer than 750 of the donors classified V segments as functional when productive rearrangements were above 56.7% and as segregating when the standard deviation between donors was above 5%. A statistical classification framework was built to diagnose cytomegalovirus status from the catalog of TCR beta chain sequences. In a later analysis, TCR nucleotide sequences were compared against IMGT/GENE-DB human TR gene sequences so that V and J genes could be assigned. In a later analysis, CDR3 sequences and most-parsimonious VDJ recombination scenarios were assigned using the TCRdist pipeline. A later analysis defined each TCR beta chain by its CDR3 amino acid sequence plus V-gene family, and excluded reads lacking a unique V-gene family. To address suspected cross-contamination and a sequencing artifact, a later analysis removed over 500 highly shared, low-generation-probability nucleotide sequences. In a later analysis, a clonal expansion index for each public chain was calculated from normalized within-repertoire ranks of inferred template counts. In a later analysis, generation probabilities were computed with a VDJ recombination model fitted to out-of-frame rearrangements, and the resulting probabilities were checked against IGoR. A later analysis scored TCR-TCR, TCR-HLA and TCR-CMV co-occurrence with hypergeometric tests, applying a repertoire-size bias correction to TCR pairs. A later analysis estimated false discovery rates by permuting HLA or CMV assignments 20 times. In a later analysis, co-occurring TCRs were grouped using DBSCAN, and TCRdist sequence similarity was added for clustering within HLA-allele-positive subsets. Repertoires with fewer than 30,000 or more than 120,000 public chains, plus five repertoires with anomalous nucleotide sharing, were excluded from co-occurrence clustering. As stored in TCRdb, this immuneACCESS dataset retains in-frame rearrangements with V and J assigned. A fraction of the clones does not appear; measured against another copy, unresolved V genes explain less than half of the discrepancy, and the remainder lacks a known reason. The V and J calls and the clone size are those of that table, but D and trimming were determined from the DNA. The sample table contains 170,000 or so clones; only one count was recorded for under 85% of them. The ten largest clones represent 4.8% of the sample.

The cohort was made up of about 610 healthy bone marrow donors. All cohort members were sampled while nominally healthy, although unrecorded immune exposures were likely present. The donor was CMV seronegative and belonged to the group of approximately 320 seronegative cohort members. Every donor gave a peripheral blood sample, and the peripheral blood mononuclear cells from that sample were used for TCR beta sequencing. The Qiagen DNeasy Blood Extraction Kit was used to extract genomic DNA from the blood cell samples. Details on this clone: The target of this receptor is not known. Per-base quality was not reported, and no clone a single base away is much larger than it.

CDR1 and CDR2 (KGHSH, LQKENI) derive from the germline V gene. V has 1 base trimmed and J has 3 bases trimmed; junction bases matching no gene number 10. From the cysteine up to the phenylalanine, the CDR3 has a length of 18 residues. Left in the record is the CDR3 DNA by itself, 54 bases read in frame from the first base. Sequencing was done on a sample of PBMCs. The rearranged chain carries TRBV18 and TRBJ1-4, with 8 junctional bases fitting TRBD1. The receptor's source is a man younger than 30 in good health and CMV-seronegative. The nucleotide sequence reads TGTGCCAGCTCACCACGGGGGCAGGGGGCGTCGTCTAATGAAAAACTGTTTTTT. Its translation reads: CASSPRGQGASSNEKLFF.